The T cell receptor (beta chain) described here comes from a study of monozygotic twins with inflammatory bowel disease. General study findings and limits: No single strong signal or clonotype associated with IBD was supported. Added variability in patient repertoires may stem from differing immunosuppressive treatments.

Using the 5' RACE reads, TCRdb records one entry per CDR3 protein without DNA. Recorded here are more than 85,000 distinct CDR3 sequences; the top ten clones represent approximately 13%. About this clonotype: The antigen is not known.

The sequence came from a human donor with ulcerative colitis or Crohn's disease, or a healthy co-twin of an affected twin (not recorded which). Sequenced sample: blood.

The CDR3 reads CASTPGLAAGGEQFF. J is TRBJ2-1 and V is TRBV12-3 or TRBV12-4; the D call from TCRdb, TRBD2, cannot be confirmed without DNA. This CDR3 comprises 15 residues.